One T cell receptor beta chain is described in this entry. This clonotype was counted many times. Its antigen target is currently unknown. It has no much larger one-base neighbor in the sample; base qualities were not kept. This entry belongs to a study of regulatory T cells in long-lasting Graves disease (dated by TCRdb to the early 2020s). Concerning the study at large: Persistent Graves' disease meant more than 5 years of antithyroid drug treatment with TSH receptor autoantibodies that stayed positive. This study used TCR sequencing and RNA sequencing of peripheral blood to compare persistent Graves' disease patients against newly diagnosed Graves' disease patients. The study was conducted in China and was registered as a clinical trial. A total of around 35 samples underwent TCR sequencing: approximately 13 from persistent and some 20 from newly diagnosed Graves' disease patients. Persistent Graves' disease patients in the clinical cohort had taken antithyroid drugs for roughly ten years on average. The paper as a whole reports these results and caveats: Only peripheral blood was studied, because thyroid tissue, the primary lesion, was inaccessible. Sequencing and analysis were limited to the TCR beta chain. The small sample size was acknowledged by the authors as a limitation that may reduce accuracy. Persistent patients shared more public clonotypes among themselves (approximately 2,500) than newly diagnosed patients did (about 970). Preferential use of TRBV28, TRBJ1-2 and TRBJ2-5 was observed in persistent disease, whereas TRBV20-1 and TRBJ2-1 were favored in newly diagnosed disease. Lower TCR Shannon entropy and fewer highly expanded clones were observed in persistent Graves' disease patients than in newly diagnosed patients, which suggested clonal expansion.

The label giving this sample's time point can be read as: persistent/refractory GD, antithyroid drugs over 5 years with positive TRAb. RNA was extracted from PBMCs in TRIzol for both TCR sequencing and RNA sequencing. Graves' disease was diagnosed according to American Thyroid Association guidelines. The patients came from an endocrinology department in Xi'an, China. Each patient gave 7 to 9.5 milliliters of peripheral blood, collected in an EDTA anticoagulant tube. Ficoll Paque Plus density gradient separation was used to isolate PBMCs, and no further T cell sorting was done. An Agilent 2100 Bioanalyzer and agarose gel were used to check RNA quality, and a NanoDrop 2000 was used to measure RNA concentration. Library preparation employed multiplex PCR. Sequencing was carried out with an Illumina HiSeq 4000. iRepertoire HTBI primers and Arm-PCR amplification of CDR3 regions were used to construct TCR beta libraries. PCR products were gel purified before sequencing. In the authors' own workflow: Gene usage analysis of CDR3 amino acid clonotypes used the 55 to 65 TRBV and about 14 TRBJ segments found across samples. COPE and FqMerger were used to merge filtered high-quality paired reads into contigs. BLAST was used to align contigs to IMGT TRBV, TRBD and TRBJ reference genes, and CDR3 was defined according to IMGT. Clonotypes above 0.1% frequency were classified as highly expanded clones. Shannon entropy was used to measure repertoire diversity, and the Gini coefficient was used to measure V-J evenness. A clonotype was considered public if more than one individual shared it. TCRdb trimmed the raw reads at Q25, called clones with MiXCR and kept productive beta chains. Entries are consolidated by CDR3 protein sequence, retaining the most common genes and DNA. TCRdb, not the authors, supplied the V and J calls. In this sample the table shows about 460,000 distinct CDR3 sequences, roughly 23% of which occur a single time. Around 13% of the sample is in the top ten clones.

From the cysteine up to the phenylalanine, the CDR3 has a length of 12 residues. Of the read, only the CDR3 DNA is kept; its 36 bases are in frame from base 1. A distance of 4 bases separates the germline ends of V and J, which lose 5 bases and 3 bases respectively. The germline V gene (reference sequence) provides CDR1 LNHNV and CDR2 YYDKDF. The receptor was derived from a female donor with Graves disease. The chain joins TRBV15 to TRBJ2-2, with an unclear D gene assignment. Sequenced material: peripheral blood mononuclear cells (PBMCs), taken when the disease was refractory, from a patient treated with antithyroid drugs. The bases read TGTGCCACCAGCCAATACACCGGGGAGCTGTTTTTT. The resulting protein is CATSQYTGELFF. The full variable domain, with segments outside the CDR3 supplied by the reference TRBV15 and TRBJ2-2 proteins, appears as DAMVIQNPRYQVTQFGKPVTLSCSQTLNHNVMYWYQQKSSQAPKLLFHYYDKDFNNEADTPDNFQSRRPNTSFCFLDIRSPGLGDTAMYLCATSQYTGELFFGEGSRLTVL.